The clone carrying this T cell receptor (beta chain) was seen ten or more times. The CDR3 runs 11 residues. The ends were cut back, 6 bases at V and 4 bases at J, with 7 bases in the middle. The germline CDR1 and CDR2 sequences are MDHEN and SYDVKM. Building of the TCR beta libraries involved iRepertoire HTBI primers and Arm-PCR of CDR3 regions. A single record per CDR3 protein comes from TCRdb applying MiXCR to the multiplex PCR reads. The sample lists just over 600,000 distinct CDR3 sequences, about 16% occurring once. These data are taken from a study of regulatory T cells in long-lasting Graves disease. Time point denoted: newly diagnosed GD, antithyroid drugs for less than 3 months. Researchers made the TCR library from RNA that was extracted from PBMCs. The patient group derived from an endocrinology department in Xi'an, China. This sample was shared with a second study, whose subject was T cells in Graves' hyperthyroidism and ophthalmopathy. That study reports: No progression to ophthalmopathy during 18 months of follow-up defined stable disease.

This chain connects TRBV28 to TRBJ2-7, with D unresolved. The sequencing here drew on peripheral blood mononuclear cells (PBMCs), taken at new diagnosis, from a patient treated with antithyroid drugs. This receptor was taken from a woman in her thirties with Graves disease. CDR3 bases: TGTGCCAGCAGAACAGAGTACGAGCAGTACTTC. It translates to CASRTEYEQYF.